This TCR beta chain was identified in a study of T cell responses to AZD1222 COVID-19 vaccine. Findings and caveats of the study: Within unmutated variant regions lay the reported targets of nearly half of spike-specific TCRs.

In regard to this clone: Its target is not known.

Repertoires were generated with immunoSEQ multiplex PCR, while TCRdb's copy carries only in-frame clones and drops some. The table includes more than 95,000 clones, about 89% detected once. CDR1 and CDR2 from the germline V gene are LGHNT and FRNRAP. This CDR3 comprises 16 residues. V was pared by 5 bases and J by 7 bases, with 12 bases of the junction left unmatched. The sample consisted of peripheral blood, taken on day 0 of AZD1222 vaccination. J is TRBJ2-1 and V is TRBV12-5; 9 bases map to TRBD2. The sequence was obtained from an adult in good health. The CDR3: CASGPPGLAMENEQFF. The CDR3 nucleotides are TGTGCTAGTGGTCCACCGGGACTAGCTATGGAGAATGAGCAGTTCTTC.